The following is a T cell receptor (beta chain) sequence with its context. The CDR3 spans 13 residues. Trimming took 3 bases from V and 3 from J, leaving 9 bases between them. Per germline, CDR1 SGHRS and CDR2 YFSETQ. This sample is drawn from a study of blood T cell repertoires in COVID-19. The wider study: COVID-19 samples collected from the United States, Italy and Spain covered acute and convalescent phases. Sources were T cells, B-cell-depleted T cells, or PBMCs; the material itself was cDNA or gDNA.

Study processing details: Using reference gene primer amplification, nucleated cell counts were estimated. TCRdb's table, derived via immunoSEQ multiplex PCR, lists solely in-frame clones and lacks some. The DNA was the basis for D and trimming; V, J and clone size are from that table. This table has about 120,000 clones, approximately 82% appearing once. The chain joins TRBV5-1 to TRBJ1-2, with D unresolved. Material: peripheral blood. This TCR derives from a man between 70 and 80 years old with active or convalescent COVID-19. The CDR3 bases are TGCGCCAGCAGCTCAGGAACGGACTATGGCTACACCTTC. Protein product: CASSSGTDYGYTF. The whole variable domain, filled in from reference TRBV5-1 and TRBJ1-2, reads KAGVTQTPRYLIKTRGQQVTLSCSPISGHRSVSWYQQTPGQGLQFLFEYFSETQRNKGNFPGRFSGRQFSNSRSEMNVSTLELGDSALYLCASSSGTDYGYTFGSGTRLTVV.